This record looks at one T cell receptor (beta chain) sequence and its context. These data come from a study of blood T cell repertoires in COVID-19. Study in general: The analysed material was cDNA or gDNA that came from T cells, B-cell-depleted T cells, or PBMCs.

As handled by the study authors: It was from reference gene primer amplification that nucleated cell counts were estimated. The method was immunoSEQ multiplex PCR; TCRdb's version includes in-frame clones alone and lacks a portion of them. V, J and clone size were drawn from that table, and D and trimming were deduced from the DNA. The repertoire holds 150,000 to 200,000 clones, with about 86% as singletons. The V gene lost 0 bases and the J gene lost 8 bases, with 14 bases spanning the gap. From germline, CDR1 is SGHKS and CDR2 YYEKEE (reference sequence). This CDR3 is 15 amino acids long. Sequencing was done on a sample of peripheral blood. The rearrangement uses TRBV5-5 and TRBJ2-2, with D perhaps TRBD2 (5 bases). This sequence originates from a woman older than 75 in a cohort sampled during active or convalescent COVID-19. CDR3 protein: CASSLGQGGMGELFF. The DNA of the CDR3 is TGTGCCAGCAGCTTGGGTCAAGGAGGAATGGGGGAGCTGTTTTTT.